The present TCR beta chain was sequenced within a study of blood T cell repertoires in COVID-19. Study-wide background: Samples taken during acute and convalescent COVID-19 were collected in the United States, Italy and Spain.

Germline assignment: CDR1 MGHRA and CDR2 YSYEKL. V lost 0 bases to trimming and J lost 5 bases; unmatched junction nucleotides: 8. The CDR3 length is 16 residues. Profiling relied on immunoSEQ multiplex PCR, and the TCRdb table lists in-frame clones only, not all of them. The sample contains roughly 20,000 clones, around 79% of which appear only once. This clonotype was obtained from an elderly man with acute or convalescent COVID-19. The V call is TRBV4-1, the J call TRBJ2-5, with TRBD2 identical over 8 bases. The sample comprised peripheral blood. The CDR3 region is CASSQEGLAGQETQYF. CDR3 nucleotides: TGCGCCAGCAGCCAAGAAGGGCTAGCGGGTCAGGAGACCCAGTACTTC.